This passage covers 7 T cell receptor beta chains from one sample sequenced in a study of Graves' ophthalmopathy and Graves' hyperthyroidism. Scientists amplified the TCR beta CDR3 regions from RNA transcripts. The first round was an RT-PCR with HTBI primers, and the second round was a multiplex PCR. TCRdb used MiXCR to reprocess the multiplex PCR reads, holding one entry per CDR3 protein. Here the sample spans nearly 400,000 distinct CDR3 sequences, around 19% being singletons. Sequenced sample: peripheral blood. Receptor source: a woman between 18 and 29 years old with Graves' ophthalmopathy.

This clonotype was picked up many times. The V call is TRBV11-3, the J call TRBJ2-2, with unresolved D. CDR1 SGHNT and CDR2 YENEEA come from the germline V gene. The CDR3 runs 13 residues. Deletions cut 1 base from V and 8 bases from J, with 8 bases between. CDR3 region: CASSLGAAGELFF. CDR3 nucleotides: TGTGCCAGCAGCTTAGGTGCAGCGGGGGAGCTGTTTTTT.

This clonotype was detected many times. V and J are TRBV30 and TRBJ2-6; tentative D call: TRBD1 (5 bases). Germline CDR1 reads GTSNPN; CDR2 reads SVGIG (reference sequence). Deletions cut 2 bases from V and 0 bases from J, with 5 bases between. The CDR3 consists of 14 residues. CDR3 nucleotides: TGTGCCTGGAGTAGGGGCTCTGGGGCCAACGTCCTGACTTTC. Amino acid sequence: CAWSRGSGANVLTF.

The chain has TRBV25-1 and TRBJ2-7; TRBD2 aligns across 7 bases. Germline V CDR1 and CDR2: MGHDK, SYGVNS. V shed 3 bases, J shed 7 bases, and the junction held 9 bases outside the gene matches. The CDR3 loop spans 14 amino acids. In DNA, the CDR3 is TGTGCCAGCAGTGATGGACTAGATCCTAGTGAGCAGTACTTC. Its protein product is CASSDGLDPSEQYF.

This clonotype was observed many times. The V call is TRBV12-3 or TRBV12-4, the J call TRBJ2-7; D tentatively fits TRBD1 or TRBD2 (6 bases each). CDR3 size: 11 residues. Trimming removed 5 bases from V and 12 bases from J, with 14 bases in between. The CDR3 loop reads CASSPPGAMYF. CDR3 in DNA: TGTGCCAGCAGTCCGCCGGGGGCGATGTACTTC.

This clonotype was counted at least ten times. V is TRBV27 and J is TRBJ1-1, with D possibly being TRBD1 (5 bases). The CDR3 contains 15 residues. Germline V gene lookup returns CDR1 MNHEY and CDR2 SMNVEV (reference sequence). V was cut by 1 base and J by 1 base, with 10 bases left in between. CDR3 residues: CASSLLGGRNTEAFF. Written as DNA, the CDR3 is TGTGCCAGCAGTTTATTGGGGGGAAGGAACACTGAAGCTTTCTTT.

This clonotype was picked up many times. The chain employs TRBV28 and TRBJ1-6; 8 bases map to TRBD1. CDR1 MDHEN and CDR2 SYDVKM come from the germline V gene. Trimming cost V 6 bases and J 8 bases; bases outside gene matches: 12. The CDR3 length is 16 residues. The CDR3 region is CASSPRAGQGYSPLHF. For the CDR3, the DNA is TGTGCCAGCAGCCCACGTGCTGGACAGGGTTATTCACCCCTCCACTTT. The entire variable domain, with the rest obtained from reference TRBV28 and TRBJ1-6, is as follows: DVKVTQSSRYLVKRTGEKVFLECVQDMDHENMFWYRQDPGLGLRLIYFSYDVKMKEKGDIPEGYSVSREKKERFSLILESASTNQTSMYLCASSPRAGQGYSPLHFGNGTRLTVT.

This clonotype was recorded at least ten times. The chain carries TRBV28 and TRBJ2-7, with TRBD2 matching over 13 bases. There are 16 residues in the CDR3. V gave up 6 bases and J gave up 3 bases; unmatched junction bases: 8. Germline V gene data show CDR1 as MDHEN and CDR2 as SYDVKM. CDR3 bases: TGTGCCAGCAGGACCGGGACTAGCGGGACCCACTACGAGCAGTACTTC. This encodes CASRTGTSGTHYEQYF.